Listed below are T cell receptor beta chains from one sample, sequenced in a study of T cells after yellow fever vaccination. TCRdb re-analysed the 5' RACE reads in MiXCR, keeping a single row per CDR3 protein. The data hold roughly 260,000 distinct CDR3 sequences, with 10% to 15% observed a single time. The starting material was CD4+ T cells sorted from PBMCs, obtained 45 days after the yellow fever booster vaccination. The receptors shown here come from a young man who received the YFV17D yellow fever vaccine. The CDR3 runs from the conserved cysteine through the conserved F or W. A D gene is named only where the DNA matches it firmly. Clone size is stated in some rows and not others, as once, few, many or a class when expanded.

d_call: -; v_call: TRBV29-1; j_call: TRBJ2-7; clone_size: -; cdr3_nt: TGCAGCGTTGTCTGGAACTGGGAGCAGTACTTC; cdr3_aa: CSVVWNWEQYF
d_call: TRBD2; v_call: TRBV7-2; j_call: TRBJ2-5; clone_size: -; cdr3_nt: TGTGCCAGCAGCGGCAGCGGGAGGGTGGAGACCCAGTACTTC; cdr3_aa: CASSGSGRVETQYF
d_call: -; v_call: TRBV5-1; j_call: TRBJ2-7; clone_size: many; cdr3_nt: TGCGCCAGCAGCCCGAGAGAGGGGAACGGCTACGAGCAGTACTTC; cdr3_aa: CASSPREGNGYEQYF
d_call: -; v_call: TRBV5-1; j_call: TRBJ2-2; clone_size: -; cdr3_nt: TGCGCCAGCAGCCTAGTGTTCGGGGAGCTGTTTTTT; cdr3_aa: CASSLVFGELFF
d_call: TRBD2; v_call: TRBV7-2; j_call: TRBJ2-1; clone_size: -; cdr3_nt: TGTGCCAGCAGCTTGGCTAGCGGGAGAATCCAATCTGAGCAGTTCTTC; cdr3_aa: CASSLASGRIQSEQFF
d_call: -; v_call: TRBV7-2; j_call: TRBJ2-2; clone_size: few; cdr3_nt: TGTGCCAGCAGCTTATCTAGGGGGAACACCGGGGAGCTGTTTTTT; cdr3_aa: CASSLSRGNTGELFF
d_call: -; v_call: TRBV6-2/TRBV6-3; j_call: TRBJ2-1; clone_size: -; cdr3_nt: TGTGCCACCCGCCTCCCGGGGGTAGAGGATTTCCAGTTCTTC; cdr3_aa: CATRLPGVEDFQFF
d_call: -; v_call: TRBV12-3/TRBV12-4; j_call: TRBJ2-2; clone_size: -; cdr3_nt: TGTGCCAGCAGTTTAATAGGGTCGAACACCGGGGAGCTGTTTTTT; cdr3_aa: CASSLIGSNTGELFF
d_call: -; v_call: TRBV6-2/TRBV6-3; j_call: TRBJ1-4; clone_size: few; cdr3_nt: TGTGCCAGCAGTTACGGCGGGGGCCTGGCGGAAAAACTGTTTTTT; cdr3_aa: CASSYGGGLAEKLFF
d_call: TRBD1; v_call: TRBV12-3/TRBV12-4; j_call: TRBJ1-2; clone_size: few; cdr3_nt: TGTGCCAGCAGTTATCAGGGGGTGTTTCGTGGCTACACCTTC; cdr3_aa: CASSYQGVFRGYTF
d_call: TRBD2; v_call: TRBV12-3/TRBV12-4; j_call: TRBJ2-2; clone_size: -; cdr3_nt: TGTGCCAGCACCCCCAGGAGACTAGCGGGAGTCACCGGGGAGCTGTTTTTT; cdr3_aa: CASTPRRLAGVTGELFF
d_call: -; v_call: TRBV5-1; j_call: TRBJ1-1; clone_size: few; cdr3_nt: TGCGCCAGCAGCTTAGAAAGGAACACTGAAGCTTTCTTT; cdr3_aa: CASSLERNTEAFF
d_call: -; v_call: TRBV12-3/TRBV12-4; j_call: TRBJ2-1; clone_size: few; cdr3_nt: TGTGCCAGCAGTTCCGGGACCCCTACCTACAATGAGCAGTTCTTC; cdr3_aa: CASSSGTPTYNEQFF
d_call: TRBD2; v_call: TRBV11-1; j_call: TRBJ2-1; clone_size: few; cdr3_nt: TGTGCCAGCAGCTCAAGGCCGGACAGGGCTAGCGGGAGGGCCCTCAATGAGCAGTTCTTC; cdr3_aa: CASSSRPDRASGRALNEQFF
d_call: TRBD1; v_call: TRBV7-2; j_call: TRBJ1-4; clone_size: -; cdr3_nt: TGTGCCAGCAGCTTAGTGGGGACAGCTGCAACTAATGAAAAACTGTTTTTT; cdr3_aa: CASSLVGTAATNEKLFF
d_call: TRBD2; v_call: TRBV15; j_call: TRBJ2-7; clone_size: few; cdr3_nt: TGTGCCACCAGCGGGGACTACTCCTACGAGCAGTACTTC; cdr3_aa: CATSGDYSYEQYF
d_call: -; v_call: TRBV29-1; j_call: TRBJ2-5; clone_size: few; cdr3_nt: TGCAGCGTGGCCGTGGTTGGCGGACAAGAGACCCAGTACTTC; cdr3_aa: CSVAVVGGQETQYF
d_call: -; v_call: TRBV24-1; j_call: TRBJ2-5; clone_size: many; cdr3_nt: TGTGCCACCAGTGGACTGGACAGCGAAGAGACCCAGTACTTC; cdr3_aa: CATSGLDSEETQYF
d_call: -; v_call: TRBV20-1; j_call: TRBJ2-3; clone_size: few; cdr3_nt: TGCAGTGCCCCGGTGGGGGCGCGGGCCACAGATACGCAGTATTTT; cdr3_aa: CSAPVGARATDTQYF
d_call: -; v_call: TRBV6-1; j_call: TRBJ1-2; clone_size: few; cdr3_nt: TGTGCCAGCAGTGACGGCGTCCACTGGAATGGCTACACCTTC; cdr3_aa: CASSDGVHWNGYTF
d_call: -; v_call: TRBV4-3; j_call: TRBJ2-5; clone_size: few; cdr3_nt: TGCGCCAGCAGCCGAGACAGGGAGGGGACCCAGTACTTC; cdr3_aa: CASSRDREGTQYF
d_call: -; v_call: TRBV9; j_call: TRBJ1-2; clone_size: few; cdr3_nt: TGTGCCAGCAGCGTAGCGATACAGACCTCCTGGGGCTACACCTTC; cdr3_aa: CASSVAIQTSWGYTF